What follows describes a single T cell receptor (beta chain). Time point: persistent/refractory GD, antithyroid drugs over 5 years with positive TRAb. Following extraction of RNA from PBMCs, that RNA was used to make the TCR library. Arm-PCR with iRepertoire HTBI primers amplified the CDR3 regions for these TCR beta libraries. TCRdb ran MiXCR on the multiplex PCR reads and lists one entry per CDR3 protein. The sample carries 400,000 to 500,000 distinct CDR3 sequences, roughly 21% recorded once. The data derive from a study of regulatory T cells in long-lasting Graves disease. The sample in question was peripheral blood mononuclear cells (PBMCs), obtained when the disease was refractory, from a patient treated with antithyroid drugs. The sequence derives from a female donor with Graves disease.

In nucleotides, the CDR3 is TGTGCCAGCAGTTACTCGGCAGGGGACTCCTACGAGCAGTACTTC. Translation gives CASSYSAGDSYEQYF. The chain links TRBV6-5 to TRBJ2-7; tentative D call: TRBD1 (6 bases). The CDR3 has 15 amino acids. V shed 0 bases and J shed 0 bases, with 9 bases lying between them. The V gene's germline CDR1 is MNHEY and CDR2 SVGAGI.